This TCR beta chain was profiled in a study of radiation and T cells in renal cell carcinoma. Time point: blood 4 weeks post-SBRT, at nephrectomy. Treatment indicated: 15 Gy SBRT to primary tumor, nephrectomy 4 weeks later. Nephrectomy followed 15 Gy stereotactic body radiation by 4 weeks. Radiation-treated patients gave blood at baseline, week 2 and week 4. The V and J ends lost 1 base and 7 bases respectively, with 10 bases between them. From germline, CDR1 is MGHRA and CDR2 YSYEKL. The length of the CDR3 is 13 residues. TCRdb's copy holds only in-frame clones and misses some; the assay was immunoSEQ multiplex PCR. The sample records tens of thousands of clones, around four fifths being singletons.

The clonotype comes from a man aged 50-60 years with renal cell carcinoma. This chain joins TRBV4-1 and TRBJ1-1; D is possibly TRBD1 (5 bases). Sequenced material: blood, taken from a patient whose treatment included radiotherapy and nephrectomy. CDR3 amino acids: CASSQVWGNEAFF. The CDR3 DNA reads as TGCGCCAGCAGCCAAGTTTGGGGGAATGAAGCTTTCTTT.